This T cell receptor beta chain appears in the sequencing data of a study of blood T cell repertoires in COVID-19. About the research overall: COVID-19 samples from acute and convalescent phases originated in the United States, Italy and Spain. PBMCs, B-cell-depleted T cells, or T cells provided the cDNA or gDNA that made up the material.

TCRdb's table, derived via immunoSEQ multiplex PCR, lists solely in-frame clones and lacks some. There are under 200,000 clones in the sample; roughly 90% occur only once, and 6.5% to 9.5% lies in the top ten. Participants were aged about 18 to 89 years from approximately 24 US areas. The germline gives CDR1 MDHEN, CDR2 SYDVKM. The CDR3 spans 18 residues. J gave up 2 bases and V 3 bases, and 9 bases lay outside the gene matches. The chain couples TRBV28 to TRBJ2-7; TRBD2 agrees at 14 bases. The material sequenced was PBMCs or T cells enriched from blood (not recorded which). The sequence was collected from a woman under 30 who had recovered from COVID-19. CDR3 DNA sequence: TGTGCCAGCAGTTTCGATGGGACTAGCGGGGGATCGGCCTACGAGCAGTACTTC. Its translation: CASSFDGTSGGSAYEQYF.